Listed below are T cell receptor beta chains from one sample, sequenced in a study of T cell repertoires in cytomegalovirus infection. TCRdb passed the reads through MiXCR, listing each CDR3 protein once. The sample has around 740,000 distinct CDR3 sequences; less than 40% are singletons. Sequenced material: PBMCs. These receptors all stem from a human donor in good health (CMV status not recorded). Some clones in this sample may be carry-over from other donors' samples. Each CDR3 is given with its conserved first and last residue. Each record gives: CDR3 protein, CDR3 DNA, D gene, clone size, V gene, J gene. A D gene is named only where the DNA matches it firmly. For some rows the clone size is stated as once, few or many, or as a class when expanded; others skip it.

CDR3aa: CASSTDSLGANVLTF
CDR3nt: TGTGCCAGCAGTACGGACAGTCTCGGGGCCAACGTCCTGACTTTC
d_gene: .
abundance: .
v_gene: TRBV12-3/TRBV12-4
j_gene: TRBJ2-6

CDR3aa: CASSINGIVRNGYTF
CDR3nt: TGTGCCAGTAGTATTAATGGGATTGTCCGTAATGGCTACACCTTC
d_gene: .
abundance: .
v_gene: TRBV19
j_gene: TRBJ1-2

CDR3aa: CASTRDETYGYTF
CDR3nt: TGTGCCAGCACCAGGGACGAGACCTATGGCTACACCTTC
d_gene: .
abundance: few
v_gene: TRBV2
j_gene: TRBJ1-2

CDR3aa: CASSLFGTRGRQIQETQYF
CDR3nt: TGTGCCAGCAGTTTATTCGGGACTAGAGGGAGGCAAATCCAAGAGACCCAGTACTTC
d_gene: TRBD2
abundance: .
v_gene: TRBV28
j_gene: TRBJ2-5

CDR3aa: CASSPSRLLSTDTQYF
CDR3nt: TGTGCCAGCAGCCCGAGTCGGTTACTCAGCACAGATACGCAGTATTTT
d_gene: .
abundance: .
v_gene: TRBV9
j_gene: TRBJ2-3

CDR3aa: CASWDSQETQYF
CDR3nt: TGTGCCAGCTGGGACAGCCAAGAGACCCAGTACTTC
d_gene: TRBD1
abundance: .
v_gene: TRBV27
j_gene: TRBJ2-5

CDR3aa: CATQRGRGTEAFF
CDR3nt: TGTGCCACCCAGAGGGGCAGAGGTACTGAAGCTTTCTTT
d_gene: .
abundance: .
v_gene: TRBV19
j_gene: TRBJ1-1

CDR3aa: CASSYPEAGGPYEQFF
CDR3nt: TGTGCCAGCAGTTACCCCGAGGCGGGAGGGCCCTATGAGCAGTTCTTC
d_gene: TRBD2
abundance: many
v_gene: TRBV6-2/TRBV6-3
j_gene: TRBJ2-1

CDR3aa: CASSPGNRGYEQYF
CDR3nt: TGTGCCAGTAGCCCAGGGAATAGAGGCTACGAGCAGTACTTC
d_gene: .
abundance: .
v_gene: TRBV19
j_gene: TRBJ2-7

CDR3aa: CASSTSRDSINQPQHF
CDR3nt: TGTGCCAGCAGTACATCCAGGGATTCTATCAATCAGCCCCAGCATTTT
d_gene: .
abundance: few
v_gene: TRBV2
j_gene: TRBJ1-5

CDR3aa: CASRGSSGRATGELFF
CDR3nt: TGTGCCAGCAGAGGATCTAGCGGGAGGGCCACCGGGGAGCTGTTTTTT
d_gene: TRBD2
abundance: .
v_gene: TRBV3-1
j_gene: TRBJ2-2

CDR3aa: CASSLAGTAKHTEAFF
CDR3nt: TGTGCCAGCAGCTTAGCGGGGACAGCCAAACACACTGAAGCTTTCTTT
d_gene: TRBD1
abundance: few
v_gene: TRBV7-2
j_gene: TRBJ1-1

CDR3aa: CASSLAEYNEQFF
CDR3nt: TGTGCCAGCAGTTTAGCTGAATACAATGAGCAGTTCTTC
d_gene: .
abundance: few
v_gene: TRBV27
j_gene: TRBJ2-1

CDR3aa: CASSGDRYNEQFF
CDR3nt: TGTGCCAGCAGTGGTGACAGGTACAATGAGCAGTTCTTC
d_gene: .
abundance: few
v_gene: TRBV2
j_gene: TRBJ2-1

CDR3aa: CASSYSEQGPTGELFF
CDR3nt: TGTGCCAGCAGTTACTCCGAGCAGGGCCCCACCGGGGAGCTGTTTTTT
d_gene: .
abundance: .
v_gene: TRBV6-5
j_gene: TRBJ2-2

CDR3aa: CASSIDSRRGQPQHF
CDR3nt: TGTGCCAGCAGTATTGACTCACGTAGGGGACAGCCCCAGCATTTT
d_gene: .
abundance: .
v_gene: TRBV27
j_gene: TRBJ1-5

CDR3aa: CASSQRYNEQFF
CDR3nt: TGTGCCAGCAGTCAACGATACAATGAGCAGTTCTTC
d_gene: .
abundance: few
v_gene: TRBV7-2
j_gene: TRBJ2-1

CDR3aa: CATSRRTLTGDQPQHF
CDR3nt: TGTGCCACCAGCAGACGGACATTGACAGGGGATCAGCCCCAGCATTTT
d_gene: TRBD1
abundance: .
v_gene: TRBV15
j_gene: TRBJ1-5

CDR3aa: CSARDPGEGHAGELFF
CDR3nt: TGCAGTGCTAGAGACCCGGGGGAGGGCCACGCCGGGGAGCTGTTTTTT
d_gene: TRBD2
abundance: .
v_gene: TRBV20-1
j_gene: TRBJ2-2

CDR3aa: CAISITGTGRASGSEQYF
CDR3nt: TGTGCCATCAGTATTACCGGGACAGGGAGAGCTAGCGGGAGTGAGCAGTACTTC
d_gene: .
abundance: few
v_gene: TRBV10-3
j_gene: TRBJ2-7

CDR3aa: CASSLGNAGQPIEKLFF
CDR3nt: TGTGCCAGCAGTTTAGGAAACGCGGGACAGCCGATTGAAAAACTGTTTTTT
d_gene: TRBD1
abundance: .
v_gene: TRBV28
j_gene: TRBJ1-4

CDR3aa: CASSPAHEQFF
CDR3nt: TGTGCCAGCAGCCCAGCCCATGAGCAGTTCTTC
d_gene: .
abundance: many
v_gene: TRBV11-2
j_gene: TRBJ2-1

CDR3aa: CASSLRQPRTDEQFF
CDR3nt: TGTGCCAGCAGTTTGCGACAGCCCCGGACCGATGAGCAGTTCTTC
d_gene: .
abundance: .
v_gene: TRBV27
j_gene: TRBJ2-1

CDR3aa: CASSLSQRGYTF
CDR3nt: TGTGCCAGCAGTTTATCTCAGAGGGGCTACACCTTC
d_gene: .
abundance: .
v_gene: TRBV28
j_gene: TRBJ1-2

CDR3aa: CASSQVYTSEAFF
CDR3nt: TGCGCCAGCAGCCAAGTCTACACCTCTGAAGCTTTCTTT
d_gene: .
abundance: .
v_gene: TRBV4-1
j_gene: TRBJ1-1

CDR3aa: CASSTGTTNTGELFF
CDR3nt: TGTGCCAGCAGCACCGGGACAACCAACACCGGGGAGCTGTTTTTT
d_gene: .
abundance: .
v_gene: TRBV7-8
j_gene: TRBJ2-2